This T cell receptor (beta chain) was recorded in a study of follicular helper T cells after annual influenza vaccination. Study-wide background: Some donors were sampled over the 2013-2014, 2014-2015 and 2015-2016 vaccinations. Findings of the study overall: Plasmablast frequency change correlated with clonality change in ICOS+CD38+ cTfh.

This CDR3 is 16 amino acids long. The V end lost 3 bases, the J end lost 0 bases, and 14 bases lay between the germline ends. CDR1 and CDR2 (germline): LNHDA, SQIVND (reference sequence). Turning to this clone: Its antigen is unidentified.

Time point in this sample: 2015-2016 season, pre-vaccination. Sorted cTfh were non-naive CD4+CXCR5+PD-1+, either ICOS+CD38+ or ICOS-CD38-. Using immunoSEQ multiplex PCR, the repertoire was profiled, and TCRdb retains in-frame clones only, with some absent. Here the sample spans roughly 4,600 clones, 82% being singletons. The clonotype was recovered from an adult who received the influenza vaccine. The material sequenced was CXCR5+ CD38- circulating T follicular helper cells from blood, taken on the day of influenza vaccination. The subset denotes: circulating Tfh, non-naive CD4+CXCR5+PD-1+ (ICOS+CD38+ or ICOS-CD38-). This chain connects TRBV19 to TRBJ1-1; TRBD1 is a possible D gene (5 bases). CDR3 loop: CASSISRGFMNTEAFF. CDR3 DNA: TGTGCCAGTAGTATCTCGCGGGGCTTCATGAACACTGAAGCTTTCTTT.